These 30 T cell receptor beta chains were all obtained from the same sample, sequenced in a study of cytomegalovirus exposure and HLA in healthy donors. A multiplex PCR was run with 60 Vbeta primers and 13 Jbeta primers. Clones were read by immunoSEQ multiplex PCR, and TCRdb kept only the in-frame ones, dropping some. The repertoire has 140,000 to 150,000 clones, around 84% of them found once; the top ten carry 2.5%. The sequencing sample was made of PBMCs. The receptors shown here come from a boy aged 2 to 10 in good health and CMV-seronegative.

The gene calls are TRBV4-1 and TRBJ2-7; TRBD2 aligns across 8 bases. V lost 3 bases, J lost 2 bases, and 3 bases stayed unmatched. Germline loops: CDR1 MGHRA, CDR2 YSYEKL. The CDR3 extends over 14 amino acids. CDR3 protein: CASSHPGGTYEQYF. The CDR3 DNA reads TGCGCCAGCAGCCACCCGGGGGGGACCTACGAGCAGTACTTC.

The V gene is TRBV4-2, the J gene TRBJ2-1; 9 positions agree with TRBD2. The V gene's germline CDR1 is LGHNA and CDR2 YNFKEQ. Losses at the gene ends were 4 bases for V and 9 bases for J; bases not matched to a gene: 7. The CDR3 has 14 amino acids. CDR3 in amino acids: CASSPAGTSSEQFF. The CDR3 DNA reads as TGTGCCAGCAGCCCCGCCGGGACTAGCAGTGAGCAGTTCTTC.

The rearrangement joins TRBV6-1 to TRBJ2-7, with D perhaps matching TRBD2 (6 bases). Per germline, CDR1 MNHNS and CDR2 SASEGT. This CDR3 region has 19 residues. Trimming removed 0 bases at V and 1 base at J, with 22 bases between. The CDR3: CASSEALPGLGIRSYEQYF. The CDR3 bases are TGTGCCAGCAGTGAAGCGCTTCCGGGACTGGGGATAAGGTCCTACGAGCAGTACTTC.

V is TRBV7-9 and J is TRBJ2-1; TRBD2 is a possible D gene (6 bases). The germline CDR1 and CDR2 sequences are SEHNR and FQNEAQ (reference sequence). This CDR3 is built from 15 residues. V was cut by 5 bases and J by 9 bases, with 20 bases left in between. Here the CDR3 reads CASSDDGPSVGEQFF. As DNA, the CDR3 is TGTGCCAGCAGCGATGACGGCCCTAGCGTCGGTGAGCAGTTCTTC.

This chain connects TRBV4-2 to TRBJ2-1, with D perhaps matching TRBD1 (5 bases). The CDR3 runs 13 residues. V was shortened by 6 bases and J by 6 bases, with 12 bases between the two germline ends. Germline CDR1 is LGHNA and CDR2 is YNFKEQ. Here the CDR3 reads CASSSGRPNEQFF. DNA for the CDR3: TGTGCCAGCAGTTCAGGGCGTCCCAATGAGCAGTTCTTC.

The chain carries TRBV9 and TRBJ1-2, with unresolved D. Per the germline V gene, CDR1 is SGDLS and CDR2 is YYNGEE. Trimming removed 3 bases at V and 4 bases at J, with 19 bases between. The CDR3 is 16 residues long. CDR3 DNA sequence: TGTGCCAGCAGCGGAAGAAGACCCGACTTCACCTATGGCTACACCTTC. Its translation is CASSGRRPDFTYGYTF.

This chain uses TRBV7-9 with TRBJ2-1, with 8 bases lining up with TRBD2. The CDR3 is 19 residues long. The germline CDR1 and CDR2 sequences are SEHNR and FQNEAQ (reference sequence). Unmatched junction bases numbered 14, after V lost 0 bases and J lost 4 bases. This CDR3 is CASSLAYWASGLLYNEQFF. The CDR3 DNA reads TGTGCCAGCAGCTTAGCCTATTGGGCTAGCGGGCTCCTGTACAATGAGCAGTTCTTC.

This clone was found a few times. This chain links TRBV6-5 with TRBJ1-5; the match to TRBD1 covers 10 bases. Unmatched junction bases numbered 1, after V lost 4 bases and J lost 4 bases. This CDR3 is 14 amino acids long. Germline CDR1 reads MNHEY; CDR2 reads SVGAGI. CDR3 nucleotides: TGTGCCAGCAGTTGGACAGGGGGGAATCAGCCCCAGCATTTT. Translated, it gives CASSWTGGNQPQHF.

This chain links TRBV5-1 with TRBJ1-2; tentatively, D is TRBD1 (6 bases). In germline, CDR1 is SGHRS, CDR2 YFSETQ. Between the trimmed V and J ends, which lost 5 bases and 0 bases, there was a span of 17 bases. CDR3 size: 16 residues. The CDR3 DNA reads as TGCGCCAGCAGTGTTGCGGACAGTCTCGCTAACTATGGCTACACCTTC. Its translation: CASSVADSLANYGYTF.

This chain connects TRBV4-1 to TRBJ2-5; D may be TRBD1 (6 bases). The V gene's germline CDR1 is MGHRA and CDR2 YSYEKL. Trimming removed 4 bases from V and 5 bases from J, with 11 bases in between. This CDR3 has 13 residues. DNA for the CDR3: TGCGCCAGCAGCCCGGACAGTTTCGAGACCCAGTACTTC. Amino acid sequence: CASSPDSFETQYF.

The CDR3 sequence: CASSVGTANTGELFF. As DNA, the CDR3 is TGCGCCAGCAGCGTCGGGACAGCGAACACCGGGGAGCTGTTTTTT. The chain joins TRBV5-1 to TRBJ2-2, with 7 positions matching TRBD1. Trimming removed 4 bases from V and 0 bases from J; junction bases left unmatched: 3. CDR1 SGHRS and CDR2 YFSETQ come from the germline V gene. CDR3 length equals 15 residues.

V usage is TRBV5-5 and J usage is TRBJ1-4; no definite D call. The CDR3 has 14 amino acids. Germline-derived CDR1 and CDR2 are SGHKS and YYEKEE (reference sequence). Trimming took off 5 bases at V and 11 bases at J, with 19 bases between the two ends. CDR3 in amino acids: CASRRGSPFGKLFF. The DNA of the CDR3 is TGTGCCAGCAGGAGAGGTTCCCCTTTTGGGAAACTGTTTTTT.

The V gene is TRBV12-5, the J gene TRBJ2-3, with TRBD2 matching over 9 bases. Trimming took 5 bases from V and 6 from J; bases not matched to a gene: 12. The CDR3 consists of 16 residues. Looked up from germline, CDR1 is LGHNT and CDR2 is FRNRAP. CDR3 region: CASGPSLGREGDTQYF. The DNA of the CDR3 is TGTGCTAGTGGTCCCTCACTTGGGCGGGAGGGTGATACGCAGTATTTT.

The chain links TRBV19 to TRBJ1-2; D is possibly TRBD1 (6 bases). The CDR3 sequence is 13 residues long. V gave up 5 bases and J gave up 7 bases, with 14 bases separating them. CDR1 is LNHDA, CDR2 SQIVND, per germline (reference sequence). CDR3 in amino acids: CASSVQGASGYTF. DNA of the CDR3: TGTGCCAGTAGTGTACAGGGAGCGAGTGGCTACACCTTC.

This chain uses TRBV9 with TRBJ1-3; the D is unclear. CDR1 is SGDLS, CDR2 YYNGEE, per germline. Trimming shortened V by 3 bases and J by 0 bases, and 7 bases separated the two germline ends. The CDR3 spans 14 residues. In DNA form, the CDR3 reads TGTGCCAGCAGCGCGGAGCTCTCTGGAAACACCATATATTTT. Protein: CASSAELSGNTIYF.

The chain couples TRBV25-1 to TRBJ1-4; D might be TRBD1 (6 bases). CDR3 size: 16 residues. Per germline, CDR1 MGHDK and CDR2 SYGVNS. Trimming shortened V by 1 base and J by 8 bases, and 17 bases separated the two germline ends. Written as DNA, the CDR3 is TGTGCCAGCAGTGAATTAGGGGAACAGGGAAGGGAAAAACTGTTTTTT. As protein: CASSELGEQGREKLFF.

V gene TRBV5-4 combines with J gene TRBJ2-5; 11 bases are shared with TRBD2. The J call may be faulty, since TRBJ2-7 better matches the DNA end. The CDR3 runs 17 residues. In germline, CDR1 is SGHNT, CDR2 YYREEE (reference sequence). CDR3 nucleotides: TGTGCCAGCAGCTTGCGGAAGCCGACTAGCGGGGCCTACGAGCAGTACTTC. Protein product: CASSLRKPTSGAYEQYF.

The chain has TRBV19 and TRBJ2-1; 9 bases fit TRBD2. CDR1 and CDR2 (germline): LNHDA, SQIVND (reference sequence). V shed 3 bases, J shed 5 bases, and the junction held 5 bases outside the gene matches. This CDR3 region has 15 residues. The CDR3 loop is CASSIGLAGNNEQFF. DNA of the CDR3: TGTGCCAGTAGTATTGGTCTAGCGGGAAACAATGAGCAGTTCTTC.

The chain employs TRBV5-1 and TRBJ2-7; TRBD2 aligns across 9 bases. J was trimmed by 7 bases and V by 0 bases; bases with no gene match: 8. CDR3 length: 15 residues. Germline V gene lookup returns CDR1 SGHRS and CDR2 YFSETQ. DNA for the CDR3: TGCGCCAGCAGCTTGGAGGTAGCGGGGGCGGATGAGCAGTACTTC. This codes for CASSLEVAGADEQYF.

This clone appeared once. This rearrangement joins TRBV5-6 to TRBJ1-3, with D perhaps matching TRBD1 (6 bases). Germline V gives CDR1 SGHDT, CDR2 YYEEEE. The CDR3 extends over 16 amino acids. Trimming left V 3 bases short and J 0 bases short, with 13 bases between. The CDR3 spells CASSSSTGPSGNTIYF. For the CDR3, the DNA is TGTGCCAGCAGCTCTTCGACAGGCCCCTCTGGAAACACCATATATTTT. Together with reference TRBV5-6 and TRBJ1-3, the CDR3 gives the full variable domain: DAGVTQSPTHLIKTRGQQVTLRCSPKSGHDTVSWYQQALGQGPQFIFQYYEEEERQRGNFPDRFSGHQFPNYSSELNVNALLLGDSALYLCASSSSTGPSGNTIYFGEGSWLTVV.

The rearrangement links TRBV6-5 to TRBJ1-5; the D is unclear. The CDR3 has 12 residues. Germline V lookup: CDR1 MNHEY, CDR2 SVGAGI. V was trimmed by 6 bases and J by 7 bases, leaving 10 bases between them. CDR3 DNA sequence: TGTGCCAGCAGAACGAACGGGCAGCCCCAGCATTTT. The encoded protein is CASRTNGQPQHF.

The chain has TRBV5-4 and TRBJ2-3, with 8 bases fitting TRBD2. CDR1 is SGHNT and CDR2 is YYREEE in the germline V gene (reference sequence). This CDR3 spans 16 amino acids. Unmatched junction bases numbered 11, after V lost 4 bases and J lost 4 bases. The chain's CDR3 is CASSQGGPGGPDTQYF. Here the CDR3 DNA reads TGTGCCAGCAGCCAGGGTGGACCGGGGGGGCCAGATACGCAGTATTTT.

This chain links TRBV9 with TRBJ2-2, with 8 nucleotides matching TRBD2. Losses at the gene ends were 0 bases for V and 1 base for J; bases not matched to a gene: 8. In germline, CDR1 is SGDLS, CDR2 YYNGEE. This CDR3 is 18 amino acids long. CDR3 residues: CASSVAGGTDENTGELFF. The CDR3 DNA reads TGTGCCAGCAGCGTAGCGGGGGGGACCGACGAGAACACCGGGGAGCTGTTTTTT.

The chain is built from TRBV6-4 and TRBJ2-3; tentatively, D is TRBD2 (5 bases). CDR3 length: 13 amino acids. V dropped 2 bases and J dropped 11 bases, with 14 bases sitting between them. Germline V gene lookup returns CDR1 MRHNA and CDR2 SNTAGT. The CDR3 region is CASSDLARGWQYF. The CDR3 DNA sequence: TGTGCCAGCAGTGACCTAGCCCGGGGATGGCAGTATTTT.

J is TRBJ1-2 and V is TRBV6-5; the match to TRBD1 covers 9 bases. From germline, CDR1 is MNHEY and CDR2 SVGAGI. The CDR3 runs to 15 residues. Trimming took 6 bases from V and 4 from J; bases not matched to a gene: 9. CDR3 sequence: CASRTLQGAGYGYTF. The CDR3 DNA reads TGTGCCAGCAGAACGTTACAGGGGGCGGGCTATGGCTACACCTTC.

CDR3 DNA: TGCAGCGCCAGAGGCCCGGGACTAGCGGGAGCTGCCAATGAGCAGTTCTTC. Protein: CSARGPGLAGAANEQFF. The chain combines TRBV29-1 with TRBJ2-1; 14 nucleotides match TRBD2. With 7 bases clipped from V and 6 bases from J, the junction kept 14 bases outside the gene matches. The CDR3 length is 17 residues. Germline V lookup: CDR1 SQVTM, CDR2 ANQGSEA.

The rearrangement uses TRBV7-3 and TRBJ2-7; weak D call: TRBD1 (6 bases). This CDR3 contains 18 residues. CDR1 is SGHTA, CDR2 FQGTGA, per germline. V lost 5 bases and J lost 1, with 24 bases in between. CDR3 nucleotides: TGTGCCAGCAGCCCCTACCCCAATGAACAGGGTGCGTCCTACGAGCAGTACTTC. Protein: CASSPYPNEQGASYEQYF.

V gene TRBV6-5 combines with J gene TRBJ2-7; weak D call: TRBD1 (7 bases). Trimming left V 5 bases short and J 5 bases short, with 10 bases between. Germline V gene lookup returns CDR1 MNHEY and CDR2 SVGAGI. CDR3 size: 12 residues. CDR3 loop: CASSRRGDEQYF. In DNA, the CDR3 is TGTGCCAGCAGTCGCAGGGGGGACGAGCAGTACTTC.

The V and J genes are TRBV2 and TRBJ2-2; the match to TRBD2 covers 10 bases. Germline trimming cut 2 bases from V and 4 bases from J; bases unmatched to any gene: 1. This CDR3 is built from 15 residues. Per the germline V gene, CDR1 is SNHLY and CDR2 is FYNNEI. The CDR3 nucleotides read TGTGCCAGCAGTGAACTAGCGGGGGTCACCGGGGAGCTGTTTTTT. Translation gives CASSELAGVTGELFF. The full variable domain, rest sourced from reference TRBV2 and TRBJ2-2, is EPEVTQTPSHQVTQMGQEVILRCVPISNHLYFYWYRQILGQKVEFLVSFYNNEISEKSEIFDDQFSVERPDGSNFTLKIRSTKLEDSAMYFCASSELAGVTGELFFGEGSRLTVL.

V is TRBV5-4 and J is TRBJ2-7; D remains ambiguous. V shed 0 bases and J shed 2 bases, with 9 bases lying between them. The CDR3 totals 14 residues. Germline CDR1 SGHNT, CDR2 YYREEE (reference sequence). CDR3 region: CASSLGAAAYEQYF. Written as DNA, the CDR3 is TGTGCCAGCAGCTTGGGGGCCGCCGCCTACGAGCAGTACTTC.